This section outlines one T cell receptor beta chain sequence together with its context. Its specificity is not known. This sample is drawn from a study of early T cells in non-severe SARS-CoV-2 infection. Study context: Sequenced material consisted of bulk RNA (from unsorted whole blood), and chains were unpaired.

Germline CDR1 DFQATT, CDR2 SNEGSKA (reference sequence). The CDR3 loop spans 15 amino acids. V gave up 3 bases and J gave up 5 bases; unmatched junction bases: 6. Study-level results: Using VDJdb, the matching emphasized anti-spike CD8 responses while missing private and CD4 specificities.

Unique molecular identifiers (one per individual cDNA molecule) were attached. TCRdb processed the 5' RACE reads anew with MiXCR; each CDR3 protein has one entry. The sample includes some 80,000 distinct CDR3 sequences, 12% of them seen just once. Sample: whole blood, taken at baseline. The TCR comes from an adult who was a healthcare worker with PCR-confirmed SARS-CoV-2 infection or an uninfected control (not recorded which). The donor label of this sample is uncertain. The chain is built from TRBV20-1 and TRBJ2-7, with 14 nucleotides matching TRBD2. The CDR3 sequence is CSASTVTSGRDEQYF. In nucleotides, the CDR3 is TGCAGTGCTAGCACCGTGACTAGCGGGAGGGACGAGCAGTACTTC.